This T cell receptor (beta chain) was obtained from a study of T cells in Graves' hyperthyroidism and ophthalmopathy. Turning to the study itself: Specimen type is peripheral blood, collected at initial diagnosis prior to any treatment.

This clonotype occurred many times. No progression to ophthalmopathy during 18 months of follow-up defined stable disease. Germline CDR1 and CDR2: SGHAT and FQNNGV. J gave up 2 bases and V 5 bases, and 8 bases lay outside the gene matches. The CDR3 contains 15 residues. TCR beta CDR3 regions were amplified from RNA transcripts. A set of HTBI primers served as the primers for a first-round RT-PCR of the TCR CDR3. From the multiplex PCR reads, TCRdb called clonotypes with MiXCR, one entry per CDR3 protein. The data show approximately 870,000 distinct CDR3 sequences, with roughly 37% seen just once and approximately 10% held by the top ten.

The receptor's source is a man younger than 35 with Graves' hyperthyroidism. V and J are TRBV11-2 and TRBJ2-7; 8 bases align to TRBD1. The source material was blood. This CDR3 reads CASSRTSDRAYEQYF. The CDR3 DNA follows: TGTGCCAGCAGCCGAACTTCGGACAGGGCCTACGAGCAGTACTTC.